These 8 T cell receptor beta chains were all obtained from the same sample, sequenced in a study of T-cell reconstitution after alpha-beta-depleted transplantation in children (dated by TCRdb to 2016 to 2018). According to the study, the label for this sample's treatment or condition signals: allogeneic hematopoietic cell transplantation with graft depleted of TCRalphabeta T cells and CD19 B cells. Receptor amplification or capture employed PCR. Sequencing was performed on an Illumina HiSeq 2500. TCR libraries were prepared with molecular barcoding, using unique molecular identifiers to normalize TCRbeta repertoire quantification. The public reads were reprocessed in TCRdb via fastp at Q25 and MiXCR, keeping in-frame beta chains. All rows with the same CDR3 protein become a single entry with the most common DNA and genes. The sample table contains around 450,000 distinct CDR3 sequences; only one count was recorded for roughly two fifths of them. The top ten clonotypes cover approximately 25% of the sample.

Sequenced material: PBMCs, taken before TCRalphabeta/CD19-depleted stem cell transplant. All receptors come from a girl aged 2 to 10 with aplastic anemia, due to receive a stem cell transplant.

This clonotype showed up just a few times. The CDR3 reads CSVEGGRGGSGTDTQYF. The DNA for the CDR3 is TGCAGCGTTGAAGGGGGCCGGGGGGGGTCTGGCACAGATACGCAGTATTTT. V is TRBV29-1 and J is TRBJ2-3; TRBD2 matches 8 bases. The germline CDR1 and CDR2 sequences are SQVTM and ANQGSEA. J gave up 1 base and V 1 base, and 10 bases lay outside the gene matches. The CDR3 has 17 residues.

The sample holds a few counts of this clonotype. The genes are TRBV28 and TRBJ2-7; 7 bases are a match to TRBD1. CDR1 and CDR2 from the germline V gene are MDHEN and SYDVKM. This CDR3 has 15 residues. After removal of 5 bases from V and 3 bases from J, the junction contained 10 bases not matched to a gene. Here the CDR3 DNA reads TGTGCCAGCAGTCCTGGACAGGTCTTACTCTACGAGCAGTACTTC. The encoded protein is CASSPGQVLLYEQYF.

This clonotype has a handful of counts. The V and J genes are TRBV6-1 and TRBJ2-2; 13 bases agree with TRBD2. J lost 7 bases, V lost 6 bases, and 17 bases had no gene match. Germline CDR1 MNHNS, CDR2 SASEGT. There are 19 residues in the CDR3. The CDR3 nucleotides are TGTGCCAGCAGCCCGACTTTCTACGTTGGACTAGCGGGGGACGGGGAGCTGTTTTTT. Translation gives CASSPTFYVGLAGDGELFF.

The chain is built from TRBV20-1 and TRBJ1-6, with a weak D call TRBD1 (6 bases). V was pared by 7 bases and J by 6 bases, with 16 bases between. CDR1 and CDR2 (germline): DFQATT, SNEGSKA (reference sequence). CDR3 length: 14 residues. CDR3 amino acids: CSGTRDTSNSPLHF. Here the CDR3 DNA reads TGCAGTGGGACCCGGGACACCTCTAATTCACCCCTCCACTTT.

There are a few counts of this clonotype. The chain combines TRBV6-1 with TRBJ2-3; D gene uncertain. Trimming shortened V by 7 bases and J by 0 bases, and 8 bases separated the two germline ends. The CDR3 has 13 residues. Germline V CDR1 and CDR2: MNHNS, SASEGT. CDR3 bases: TGTGCCAGCAAGAGAGCTAGCACAGATACGCAGTATTTT. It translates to CASKRASTDTQYF.

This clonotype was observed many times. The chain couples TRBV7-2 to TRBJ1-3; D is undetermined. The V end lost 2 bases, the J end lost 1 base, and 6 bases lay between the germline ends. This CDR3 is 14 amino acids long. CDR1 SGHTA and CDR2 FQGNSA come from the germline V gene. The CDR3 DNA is TGTGCCAGCAGCTTACACCAGTCTGGAAACACCATATATTTT. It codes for CASSLHQSGNTIYF.

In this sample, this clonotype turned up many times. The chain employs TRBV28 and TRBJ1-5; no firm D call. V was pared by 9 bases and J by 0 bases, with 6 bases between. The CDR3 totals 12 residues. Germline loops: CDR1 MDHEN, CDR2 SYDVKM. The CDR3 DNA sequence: TGTGCCAGTTTAGGTAGCAATCAGCCCCAGCATTTT. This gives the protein CASLGSNQPQHF.

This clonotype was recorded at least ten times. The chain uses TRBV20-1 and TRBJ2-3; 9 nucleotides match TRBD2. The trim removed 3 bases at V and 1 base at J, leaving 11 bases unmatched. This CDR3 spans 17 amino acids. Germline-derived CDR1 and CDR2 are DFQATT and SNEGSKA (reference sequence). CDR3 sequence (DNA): TGCAGTGCTAGTAGGTTAGCGGGGGATCTTCGCACAGATACGCAGTATTTT. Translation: CSASRLAGDLRTDTQYF.